Reported below is one T cell receptor beta chain. This sample is drawn from a study of cytomegalovirus exposure and HLA in healthy donors. PCR was performed using 60 Vbeta and 13 Jbeta primers. TCRdb's copy holds only in-frame clones and misses some; the assay was immunoSEQ multiplex PCR. The sample has more than 45,000 clones, and its top ten clones hold less than 15%. The CDR3 extends over 13 amino acids. With 4 bases removed from V and 6 bases from J, the gap between germline ends came to 10 bases. CDR1 is MGHDK, CDR2 SYGVNS, per germline. V and J are TRBV25-1 and TRBJ1-5; tentative D call: TRBD1 (6 bases). Specimen: PBMCs. This TCR was sampled from a woman aged 25-40 years in good health and CMV-seropositive. For the CDR3, the DNA is TGTGCCAGCAGTGGGGGGGGGCTTCAGCCCCAGCATTTT. The encoded protein is CASSGGGLQPQHF.